This T cell receptor (beta chain) stems from a study of blood T cell repertoires in COVID-19. Overall study context: Acute and convalescent COVID-19 samples came from the United States, Italy and Spain.

The V end was cut by 4 bases, the J end by 5 bases, with 18 bases between. Germline values: CDR1 SGHRS, CDR2 YFSETQ. The CDR3 extends over 15 amino acids. Per the original methods: Reference gene primers were amplified, and this amplification served to estimate nucleated cell counts. The table came from immunoSEQ multiplex PCR; TCRdb's copy has only in-frame clones and leaves some out. Clone size and the V and J calls come from that table; the DNA yielded D and trimming. The table includes 40,000 to 50,000 clones, roughly nine tenths detected once. The TCR originated in a man in his forties or fifties with active COVID-19. Material for sequencing was peripheral blood. J is TRBJ2-5 and V is TRBV5-1; D is tentatively TRBD1 or TRBD2 (6 bases each). CDR3 nucleotides: TGCGCCAGCAGCCTGGCGGGACAAGGTGACGAGACCCAGTACTTC. Translating it yields CASSLAGQGDETQYF.